This passage covers 30 T cell receptor beta chains from one sample sequenced in a study of cytomegalovirus exposure and HLA in healthy donors. PCR amplification relied on 60 Vbeta primers (plus 13 Jbeta primers). Profiled with immunoSEQ multiplex PCR; TCRdb holds only in-frame clones, not every one. The table includes about 120,000 clones, around 60% detected once. Sequenced input: PBMCs. These TCRs come from a woman in her thirties or forties in good health and CMV-seropositive.

The chain combines TRBV15 with TRBJ1-1; D unclear. This CDR3 has 15 residues. The germline V and J ends were trimmed by 0 bases and 3 bases, with 11 bases remaining between them. From germline, CDR1 is LNHNV and CDR2 YYDKDF (reference sequence). In DNA form, the CDR3 reads TGTGCCACCAGCAGAGATAACAGCCTCCACACTGAAGCTTTCTTT. Protein: CATSRDNSLHTEAFF.

The rearrangement joins TRBV27 to TRBJ2-7, with TRBD2 matching over 10 bases. Germline V gene sequence: CDR1 MNHEY, CDR2 SMNVEV (reference sequence). Trimming removed 6 bases from V and 2 bases from J; junction bases left unmatched: 25. The CDR3 has 21 amino acids. In DNA form, the CDR3 reads TGTGCCAGCAGCTACAGAATGCCGGGACTAGCGTTAGATACCCTAACCTACGAGCAGTACTTC. Translation gives CASSYRMPGLALDTLTYEQYF.

The chain employs TRBV15 and TRBJ1-1; TRBD1 agrees at 7 bases. CDR1 LNHNV and CDR2 YYDKDF come from the germline V gene (reference sequence). The CDR3 is 16 residues long. The V segment lost 5 bases and the J segment 0 bases; nucleotides outside the gene matches: 9. CDR3 coding DNA: TGTGCCACCAGCGGAGGGGTGGGACAGCTGAACACTGAAGCTTTCTTT. This sequence encodes CATSGGVGQLNTEAFF.

The rearrangement uses TRBV6-6 and TRBJ2-7; 12 nucleotides match TRBD2. Germline V CDR1 and CDR2: MNHNY, SVGAGI (reference sequence). The CDR3 runs 15 residues. V trimming: 3 bases; J trimming: 3 bases; junction bases outside the gene matches: 3. This chain's CDR3 is CASSYGLAGNYEQYF. The CDR3 DNA is TGTGCCAGCAGTTATGGACTAGCGGGGAACTACGAGCAGTACTTC.

The rearrangement links TRBV7-2 to TRBJ1-3, with TRBD1 matching 7 bases. The CDR3 runs 16 residues. V lost 5 bases to trimming and J lost 0 bases; unmatched junction nucleotides: 7. Germline V lookup: CDR1 SGHTA, CDR2 FQGNSA. The chain's CDR3 is CASSTQGSLSGNTIYF. In DNA, the CDR3 is TGTGCCAGCAGCACACAGGGGTCCCTCTCTGGAAACACCATATATTTT.

The chain's CDR3 is CASRGLGTDTQYF. The DNA of the CDR3 is TGTGCCAGCAGGGGGCTCGGCACAGATACGCAGTATTTT. The chain combines TRBV27 with TRBJ2-3, with a tentative D call TRBD1 (5 bases). Germline-derived CDR1 and CDR2 are MNHEY and SMNVEV (reference sequence). Trimming shortened V by 6 bases and J by 1 base, and 8 bases separated the two germline ends. CDR3 size: 13 residues.

This clone was seen a handful of times. This sequence joins TRBV6-5 and TRBJ1-2; unclear D gene. This CDR3 comprises 13 residues. With 2 bases removed from V and 3 bases from J, the gap between germline ends came to 7 bases. Germline assignment: CDR1 MNHEY and CDR2 SVGAGI. CDR3 in DNA: TGTGCCAGCAGTTACCAGGAGGACTATGGCTACACCTTC. Translating gives CASSYQEDYGYTF.

The DNA for the CDR3 is TGTGCCAGCAGTTTATCTAGACTAGCGGGAGAGGTAGATACGCAGTATTTT. It yields the protein CASSLSRLAGEVDTQYF. The chain recombines TRBV27 with TRBJ2-3; TRBD2 matches 12 bases. The CDR3 has 17 amino acids. The V and J ends lost 0 bases and 5 bases, in that order; junction bases with no gene match: 6. CDR1 and CDR2 (germline): MNHEY, SMNVEV (reference sequence).

The chain uses TRBV19 and TRBJ2-2; 12 bases agree with TRBD2. Germline values: CDR1 LNHDA, CDR2 SQIVND (reference sequence). CDR3 length: 15 residues. With V trimmed by 1 base and J by 6 bases, 0 bases remained unmatched. The CDR3 loop is CASSIGLAGAGELFF. DNA for the CDR3: TGTGCCAGTAGTATAGGACTAGCGGGAGCCGGGGAGCTGTTTTTT.

Only a few counts were recorded for this clone. The chain joins TRBV2 to TRBJ2-5, with 15 bases lining up with TRBD2. This CDR3 is 16 amino acids long. V was pared by 4 bases and J by 4 bases, with 4 bases of the junction left unmatched. The germline CDR1 and CDR2 sequences are SNHLY and FYNNEI. The DNA of the CDR3 is TGTGCCAGCAGTGGGGGACTAGCGGGAGGTGGAGAGACCCAGTACTTC. Translated: CASSGGLAGGGETQYF.

The chain combines TRBV4-1 with TRBJ1-2, with TRBD1 matching over 7 bases. CDR1 is MGHRA and CDR2 is YSYEKL in the germline V gene. This CDR3 has 18 residues. After removal of 0 bases from V and 3 bases from J, the junction contained 13 bases not matched to a gene. CDR3 amino acids: CASSQDDRDSPIYYGYTF. CDR3 coding DNA: TGCGCCAGCAGCCAAGATGACCGGGACAGCCCAATCTACTATGGCTACACCTTC.

This chain links TRBV29-1 with TRBJ1-3; D is ambiguous. V lost 4 bases to trimming and J lost 3 bases, with 7 bases between them. The germline V gene has CDR1 SQVTM and CDR2 ANQGSEA. CDR3 length: 12 residues. The CDR3 DNA sequence: TGCAGCGTTGCACAGATTGGAAACACCATATATTTT. This sequence encodes CSVAQIGNTIYF.

The rearrangement joins TRBV2 to TRBJ2-2, with TRBD2 matching over 9 bases. Per germline, CDR1 SNHLY and CDR2 FYNNEI. J was trimmed by 0 bases and V by 6 bases; bases with no gene match: 14. This CDR3 contains 19 residues. CDR3 sequence: CASSPGRELAGPNTGELFF. CDR3 DNA sequence: TGTGCCAGCAGCCCGGGGCGAGAGCTAGCGGGACCGAACACCGGGGAGCTGTTTTTT.

This clone was seen only a few times. V is TRBV5-1 and J is TRBJ2-5; 12 nucleotides line up with TRBD2. The CDR3 runs to 19 residues. The V segment lost 0 bases and the J segment 0 bases; nucleotides outside the gene matches: 9. CDR1 is SGHRS and CDR2 is YFSETQ in the germline V gene. The CDR3 loop reads CASSLGLAGVSSYQETQYF. The CDR3 nucleotides read TGCGCCAGCAGCTTGGGACTAGCGGGAGTTTCTTCGTACCAAGAGACCCAGTACTTC.

This chain uses TRBV7-3 with TRBJ2-3; D might be TRBD2 (6 bases). Trimming left V 4 bases short and J 0 bases short, with 11 bases between. Germline CDR1 and CDR2: SGHTA and FQGTGA. CDR3 length equals 15 residues. CDR3 loop: CASSSLAVSTDTQYF. Written as DNA, the CDR3 is TGTGCCAGCAGCTCATTAGCGGTTAGCACAGATACGCAGTATTTT.

The rearrangement links TRBV7-3 to TRBJ2-5; D ambiguous. The germline gives CDR1 SGHTA, CDR2 FQGTGA. The length of the CDR3 is 13 residues. Between the trimmed V and J ends, which lost 3 bases and 0 bases, there was a span of 5 bases. This chain's CDR3 is CASSLGNQETQYF. CDR3 bases: TGTGCCAGCAGCTTGGGCAACCAAGAGACCCAGTACTTC.

V and J are TRBV7-9 and TRBJ1-1; D is ambiguous. The CDR3 runs 14 residues. Per germline, CDR1 SEHNR and CDR2 FQNEAQ (reference sequence). Trimming removed 5 bases from V and 4 bases from J, with 14 bases in between. The DNA of the CDR3 is TGTGCCAGCAGCCCCGCGGGATGGGGCACTGAAGCTTTCTTT. Translating it yields CASSPAGWGTEAFF.

In DNA, the CDR3 is TGTGCCTGGAGTGTACCTAGTGATTGGGTGCAAGAGACCCAGTACTTC. Amino acids: CAWSVPSDWVQETQYF. The rearrangement joins TRBV30 to TRBJ2-5; D is undetermined. CDR1 GTSNPN and CDR2 SVGIG come from the germline V gene (reference sequence). The V end lost 0 bases, the J end lost 2 bases, and 16 bases lay between the germline ends. The CDR3 totals 16 residues.

The V call is TRBV6-6, the J call TRBJ1-1, with D perhaps matching TRBD1 (5 bases). V was cut by 9 bases and J by 1 base, with 15 bases left in between. Germline V lookup: CDR1 MNHNY, CDR2 SVGAGI (reference sequence). The CDR3 spans 14 residues. The CDR3 here is CASTIRGENTEAFF. DNA of the CDR3: TGTGCCAGTACAATTCGGGGGGAGAACACTGAAGCTTTCTTT.

The chain links TRBV29-1 to TRBJ2-3; the match to TRBD1 covers 9 bases. Germline V gives CDR1 SQVTM, CDR2 ANQGSEA. The length of the CDR3 is 16 residues. V lost 5 bases, J lost 1 base, and 10 bases stayed unmatched. CDR3 DNA: TGCAGCGTTACAGGGGGCGCTTCCGGCCGCACAGATACGCAGTATTTT. As protein: CSVTGGASGRTDTQYF.

This chain links TRBV19 with TRBJ2-1, with 8 bases fitting TRBD2. Germline CDR1 and CDR2: LNHDA and SQIVND (reference sequence). V lost 3 bases, J lost 0 bases, and 7 bases stayed unmatched. The length of the CDR3 is 17 residues. The CDR3 spells CASSMKREISSYNEQFF. The DNA of the CDR3 is TGTGCCAGTAGTATGAAGCGGGAGATCTCCTCCTACAATGAGCAGTTCTTC. The full variable domain, its missing parts supplied by reference TRBV19 and TRBJ2-1, is DGGITQSPKYLFRKEGQNVTLSCEQNLNHDAMYWYRQDPGQGLRLIYYSQIVNDFQKGDIAEGYSVSREKKESFPLTVTSAQKNPTAFYLCASSMKREISSYNEQFFGPGTRLTVL.

The V gene is TRBV29-1, the J gene TRBJ1-2, with 8 bases matching TRBD1. The germline CDR1 and CDR2 sequences are SQVTM and ANQGSEA. The CDR3 extends over 11 amino acids. Trimming removed 4 bases from V and 6 bases from J; junction bases left unmatched: 1. CDR3 DNA: TGCAGCGTTGCAGGGGGCGATGGCTACACCTTC. This encodes CSVAGGDGYTF.

This clone has more than one count but fewer than ten. The chain carries TRBV7-3 and TRBJ2-1; a weak D match, TRBD2 (6 bases). The length of the CDR3 is 13 residues. V dropped 5 bases and J dropped 5 bases, with 10 bases sitting between them. Germline V gives CDR1 SGHTA, CDR2 FQGTGA. CDR3 DNA: TGTGCCAGCAGCCGGGACTTAAACAATGAGCAGTTCTTC. Its protein is CASSRDLNNEQFF.

The J gene is TRBJ2-7, the V gene TRBV28, with 8 bases matching TRBD1. This CDR3 comprises 13 residues. V lost 5 bases to trimming and J lost 6 bases; unmatched junction nucleotides: 6. Germline assignment: CDR1 MDHEN and CDR2 SYDVKM. The CDR3 sequence: CASSPQGVFEQYF. The CDR3 region has the DNA TGTGCCAGCAGTCCACAGGGGGTATTCGAGCAGTACTTC.

This clone was recorded once. The genes are TRBV4-3 and TRBJ2-1, with a possible D match to TRBD2 (6 bases). Germline values: CDR1 LGHNA, CDR2 YSLEER. V was pared by 2 bases and J by 6 bases, with 17 bases between. CDR3 length equals 16 residues. This CDR3 reads CASSQSLGSGGNEQFF. CDR3 sequence (DNA): TGCGCCAGCAGCCAAAGCTTGGGGTCCGGGGGCAATGAGCAGTTCTTC.

The gene calls are TRBV29-1 and TRBJ2-5, with TRBD1 identical over 9 bases. The V and J ends lost 2 bases and 5 bases, in that order; junction bases with no gene match: 9. The CDR3 consists of 15 residues. Germline loops: CDR1 SQVTM, CDR2 ANQGSEA. In nucleotides, the CDR3 is TGCAGCGTTGAATTTAGGGACAGGGCCCAGGAGACCCAGTACTTC. This translates into CSVEFRDRAQETQYF.

This clone has only a few counts. The gene calls are TRBV7-9 and TRBJ2-7, with D maybe TRBD1 (6 bases). The germline gives CDR1 SEHNR, CDR2 FQNEAQ (reference sequence). This CDR3 region has 16 residues. Trimming took 3 bases from V and 0 from J, leaving 15 bases between them. The CDR3: CASSFLGQRSSYEQYF. The CDR3, as DNA: TGTGCCAGCAGCTTCCTTGGACAGAGGAGCTCCTACGAGCAGTACTTC.

The rearrangement uses TRBV5-5 and TRBJ1-2; 7 bases align to TRBD1. V was clipped by 9 bases and J by 3 bases; unmatched bases: 8. CDR1 and CDR2 from the germline V gene are SGHKS and YYEKEE (reference sequence). This CDR3 has 13 residues. CDR3 protein: CATMTGLYYGYTF. CDR3 coding DNA: TGTGCCACGATGACAGGGCTCTACTATGGCTACACCTTC.

This clone was picked up one time. V is TRBV18 and J is TRBJ1-4; possibly TRBD1 for D (5 bases). CDR1 is KGHSH, CDR2 LQKENI, per germline. V was pared by 1 base and J by 5 bases, with 5 bases between. The CDR3 is made up of 13 amino acids. CDR3 sequence reads: CASSPQGNEKLFF. In DNA form, the CDR3 reads TGTGCCAGCTCACCACAGGGGAATGAAAAACTGTTTTTT.

The rearrangement joins TRBV21-1 to TRBJ2-1; whether TRBD2, the table's D call, matches the DNA was not checked. TRBV21-1 is labeled a pseudogene. The CDR3 is made up of 12 amino acids. CDR3 region: CLGGHSYNEQFF. The CDR3 nucleotides read TGCCTCGGGGGTCACTCCTACAATGAGCAGTTCTTC.